This T cell receptor beta chain comes out of a study of T cells in Graves' hyperthyroidism and ophthalmopathy. This clonotype was observed a handful of times. RNA transcripts were the template for amplifying TCR beta CDR3 regions. HTBI primers were employed in a first-round RT-PCR of the TCR CDR3. TCRdb re-called the multiplex PCR reads with MiXCR, one entry per CDR3 protein. The sample records about 400,000 distinct CDR3 sequences, around 15% being singletons. CDR1 and CDR2 (germline): SGHDN, FVKESK. V was shortened by 0 bases and J by 5 bases, with 8 bases between the two germline ends. The CDR3 sequence is 13 residues long.

The clonotype comes from a man aged 50-60 years with Graves' ophthalmopathy. Sequencing used blood. This chain links TRBV14 with TRBJ2-7; no firm D call. CDR3 residues: CASSQDISHEQYF. CDR3 in DNA: TGTGCCAGCAGCCAAGATATAAGCCACGAGCAGTACTTC.